This TCR beta chain was recorded in a study of regulatory T cells in long-lasting Graves disease. Libraries of TCR beta came from iRepertoire HTBI primers plus Arm-PCR of CDR3 regions. TCRdb itself ran the multiplex PCR reads through MiXCR, one entry per CDR3 protein. This table has about 470,000 distinct CDR3 sequences, around a fifth appearing once. As to time point: persistent/refractory GD, antithyroid drugs over 5 years with positive TRAb. Researchers made the TCR library from RNA that was extracted from PBMCs. A volume of 7 to 9 milliliters of peripheral blood was collected in EDTA tubes. Germline CDR1 reads LNHDA; CDR2 reads SQIVND (reference sequence). Trimming removed 0 bases from V and 10 bases from J; junction bases left unmatched: 5. This CDR3 has 15 residues. Whole-study results and caveats: Public clonotype sharing was higher in persistent than newly diagnosed patients.

This clonotype was seen only a few times. Its antigen is unidentified. The clonotype originates from a female donor with Graves disease. This chain joins TRBV19 and TRBJ2-1; 11 nucleotides align to TRBD2. The starting material was peripheral blood mononuclear cells (PBMCs), obtained when the disease was refractory, from a patient treated with antithyroid drugs. Here the CDR3 DNA reads TGTGCCAGTAGTATAGAAGTAGCGGGAGGGCCGGAGCAGTTCTTC. The encoded protein is CASSIEVAGGPEQFF.